Listed here are 18 T cell receptor beta chains from one sample, sequenced in a study of identical twins. MiXCR, applied by TCRdb to the 5' RACE reads, yields one record per CDR3 protein. Among nearly 650,000 distinct CDR3 sequences listed, around 7.5% were seen once. These data also formed part of another study, on yellow fever vaccine responses in identical twins.

The material sequenced was PBMCs. The source is a woman in her late teens or twenties in good health.

The chain links TRBV11-2 to TRBJ2-2, with D maybe TRBD2 (5 bases). This CDR3 region has 16 residues. Germline CDR1 reads SGHAT; CDR2 reads FQNNGV. Between the trimmed V and J ends, which lost 3 bases and 5 bases, there was a span of 16 bases. The CDR3 loop reads CASSLGLVGVTGELFF. The CDR3 coding sequence is TGTGCCAGCAGCTTGGGTTTAGTCGGGGTAACCGGGGAGCTGTTTTTT. Filled out from reference TRBV11-2 and TRBJ2-2, the complete variable domain reads EAGVAQSPRYKIIEKRQSVAFWCNPISGHATLYWYQQILGQGPKLLIQFQNNGVVDDSQLPKDRFSAERLKGVDSTLKIQPAKLEDSAVYLCASSLGLVGVTGELFFGEGSRLTVL.

This chain links TRBV4-1 with TRBJ2-6, with D perhaps matching TRBD2 (5 bases). Germline V gives CDR1 MGHRA, CDR2 YSYEKL. The CDR3 runs 16 residues. Between the trimmed V and J ends, which lost 1 base and 0 bases, there was a span of 7 bases. The CDR3 DNA reads TGCGCCAGCAGCCAAGTAGGAGGCTCTGGGGCCAACGTCCTGACTTTC. This gives the protein CASSQVGGSGANVLTF.

Ten or more counts support this clonotype. The chain has TRBV6-1 and TRBJ2-1; D is unresolved. The V end was cut by 5 bases, the J end by 3 bases, with 11 bases between. The germline CDR1 and CDR2 sequences are MNHNS and SASEGT. CDR3 length: 14 amino acids. CDR3 residues: CASSRPRDYNEQFF. The CDR3 DNA follows: TGTGCCAGCAGTCGTCCCCGCGACTACAATGAGCAGTTCTTC.

The table lists this clonotype with many counts. The V call is TRBV29-1, the J call TRBJ1-1; D call uncertain. Germline CDR1 reads SQVTM; CDR2 reads ANQGSEA. Trimming stripped 4 bases from V and 3 bases from J, with 9 bases between. The CDR3 extends over 12 amino acids. The CDR3 DNA reads as TGCAGCGTTGTTGCCGGCTACACTGAAGCTTTCTTT. Translating gives CSVVAGYTEAFF. The complete variable domain, with remaining parts taken from reference TRBV29-1 and TRBJ1-1, reads SAVISQKPSRDICQRGTSLTIQCQVDSQVTMMFWYRQQPGQSLTLIATANQGSEATYESGFVIDKFPISRPNLTFSTLTVSNMSPEDSSIYLCSVVAGYTEAFFGQGTRLTVV.

The gene calls are TRBV29-1 and TRBJ2-7; no reliable D call. Trimming cost V 4 bases and J 1 base, with 11 bases left between them. From germline, CDR1 is SQVTM and CDR2 ANQGSEA. The length of the CDR3 is 13 residues. The CDR3 sequence: CSVVAVGSYEQYF. The CDR3 coding sequence is TGCAGCGTTGTGGCAGTAGGATCCTACGAGCAGTACTTC.

This clonotype was seen many times. The rearrangement links TRBV6-2 or TRBV6-3 to TRBJ1-2; a weak D match, TRBD1 (6 bases). The CDR3 runs to 15 residues. Trimming took 0 bases from V and 0 from J, leaving 8 bases between them. The germline CDR1 and CDR2 sequences are MNHEY and SVGEGT. CDR3 region: CASSYSRTANYGYTF. In nucleotides, the CDR3 is TGTGCCAGCAGTTACTCGAGGACAGCTAACTATGGCTACACCTTC.

There are a few counts of this clonotype. The chain couples TRBV3-1 to TRBJ1-5, with a possible D match to TRBD1 (6 bases). Trimming pared 0 bases from V and 4 bases from J, leaving 10 bases between. This CDR3 has 15 residues. Germline V gene data show CDR1 as LGHDT and CDR2 as YNNKEL (reference sequence). The CDR3 sequence: CASSQDWGQNQPQHF. The CDR3 region has the DNA TGTGCCAGCAGCCAAGATTGGGGGCAGAATCAGCCCCAGCATTTT.

This clonotype has just a few counts. The CDR3 DNA is TGTGCCAGCAGTGAATTGTTCGGGGACTATGGCTACACCTTC. It translates to CASSELFGDYGYTF. The chain carries TRBV6-1 and TRBJ1-2; D unresolved. V dropped 2 bases and J dropped 3 bases, with 10 bases sitting between them. This CDR3 has 14 amino acids. Germline V gives CDR1 MNHNS, CDR2 SASEGT.

This clonotype has at least ten counts. J is TRBJ2-1 and V is TRBV5-1; 16 bases agree with TRBD2. The CDR3 consists of 15 residues. CDR1 is SGHRS, CDR2 YFSETQ, per germline. V lost 4 bases to trimming and J lost 9 bases; unmatched junction nucleotides: 4. CDR3 bases: TGCGCCAGCAGCGCGGGACTAGCGGGAGGGGGTGAGCAGTTCTTC. Translated: CASSAGLAGGGEQFF.

This clonotype was counted a few times. V gene TRBV3-1 combines with J gene TRBJ1-6; 8 nucleotides align to TRBD1. Germline CDR1 reads LGHDT; CDR2 reads YNNKEL (reference sequence). With V trimmed by 1 base and J by 13 bases, 9 bases remained unmatched. This CDR3 contains 15 residues. The chain's CDR3 is CASSQGPTTGDPLHF. DNA of the CDR3: TGTGCCAGCAGCCAAGGCCCGACGACAGGGGATCCCCTCCACTTT.

This clonotype was observed a few times. The rearrangement links TRBV4-1 to TRBJ2-5, with D maybe TRBD2 (6 bases). Per the germline V gene, CDR1 is MGHRA and CDR2 is YSYEKL. This CDR3 has 15 residues. Deletions cut 0 bases from V and 2 bases from J, with 10 bases between. CDR3 DNA sequence: TGCGCCAGCAGCCAAGATGGGGGGAGTCAAGAGACCCAGTACTTC. Encoded protein: CASSQDGGSQETQYF.

This clonotype was recorded many times. This chain joins TRBV5-1 and TRBJ2-2; weak D call: TRBD2 (6 bases). Germline-derived CDR1 and CDR2 are SGHRS and YFSETQ. This CDR3 spans 14 amino acids. Trimming left V 7 bases short and J 5 bases short, with 15 bases between. The CDR3 region is CASRSRGTTGELFF. The CDR3 bases are TGCGCCAGCCGAAGCCGAGGGACTACCGGGGAGCTGTTTTTT.

This clonotype was seen ten or more times. The chain is built from TRBV7-6 and TRBJ2-4; D may be TRBD2 (6 bases). V was trimmed by 5 bases and J by 8 bases, leaving 34 bases between them. This CDR3 spans 20 amino acids. Germline V gene sequence: CDR1 SGHVS, CDR2 FNYEAQ. The CDR3 sequence is CASSPKVPALAWDGEDIQYF. CDR3 DNA: TGTGCCAGCAGCCCGAAGGTCCCGGCACTAGCCTGGGATGGGGAAGACATTCAGTACTTC.

Ten or more counts support this clonotype. V is TRBV29-1 and J is TRBJ2-1, with a possible D match to TRBD2 (5 bases). There are 15 residues in the CDR3. V lost 2 bases and J lost 5, with 16 bases in between. The germline gives CDR1 SQVTM, CDR2 ANQGSEA. In nucleotides, the CDR3 is TGCAGCGTTGAATTAATCGGGATCCTTAACAATGAGCAGTTCTTC. It yields the protein CSVELIGILNNEQFF.

J is TRBJ2-5 and V is TRBV12-5, with no clear D. Trimming stripped 1 base from V and 7 bases from J, with 4 bases between. CDR3 size: 11 residues. Per the germline V gene, CDR1 is LGHNT and CDR2 is FRNRAP. Here the CDR3 reads CASGLGMTQYF. For the CDR3, the DNA is TGTGCTAGTGGTTTGGGTATGACCCAGTACTTC.

The chain uses TRBV7-2 and TRBJ2-1; D unresolved. CDR1 and CDR2 (germline): SGHTA, FQGNSA. This CDR3 is built from 14 residues. The V and J ends lost 3 bases and 7 bases respectively, with 13 bases between them. This CDR3 reads CASSFGPPANEQFF. CDR3 DNA: TGTGCCAGCAGCTTCGGTCCTCCGGCGAATGAGCAGTTCTTC. The variable domain in full, with the rest retrieved from reference TRBV7-2 and TRBJ2-1, is GAGVSQSPSNKVTEKGKDVELRCDPISGHTALYWYRQSLGQGLEFLIYFQGNSAPDKSGLPSDRFSAERTGGSVSTLTIQRTQQEDSAVYLCASSFGPPANEQFFGPGTRLTVL.

The rearrangement uses TRBV11-2 and TRBJ2-1, with 7 bases matching TRBD2. The CDR3 extends over 18 amino acids. Germline-derived CDR1 and CDR2 are SGHAT and FQNNGV. The trim removed 5 bases at V and 6 bases at J, leaving 19 bases unmatched. Written as DNA, the CDR3 is TGTGCCAGCAGCCCCCTGGGAATCCCTAGCGGACCACGCAATGAGCAGTTCTTC. It translates to CASSPLGIPSGPRNEQFF.

This clonotype was seen at least ten times. The V and J genes are TRBV12-3 or TRBV12-4 and TRBJ1-1; D call uncertain. This CDR3 contains 12 residues. Trimming took 8 bases from V and 4 from J, leaving 11 bases between them. The CDR3 coding sequence is TGTGCCAGCTCCCCTTGGGGCACTGAAGCTTTCTTT. This translates into CASSPWGTEAFF.